Ten or more counts support the clone carrying this T cell receptor (beta chain). What it binds is not known. The source of the sample is a study of T cell repertoires in cytomegalovirus infection. About the research overall: CMV epitopes that were recently identified and HLA-C-restricted were used alongside well-studied HLA-B-restricted ones. Indications came from public TCR beta signatures; they pointed to CMV infection and to a matching HLA type. Points from the study as a whole: The response measured ex vivo was dominated by TCR beta clonotypes (HLA-C-restricted and CMV-specific). Frequencies of public TCR beta families were cumulated, and this identified carriers of CMV plus the relevant HLA.

TCRdb used MiXCR to reprocess the reads, holding one entry per CDR3 protein. The sample has about 740,000 distinct CDR3 sequences, 30% to 40% seen once. The sample was cultured PBMCs, taken from culture after CMV antigen stimulation. The TCR sequence derives from a human donor in good health (CMV status not recorded). Some clones in this sample may be carry-over from other donors' samples.

The CDR3 spells CASSPGGARNIQYF. DNA for the CDR3: TGTGCCAGCAGCCCGGGAGGAGCGAGAAACATTCAGTACTTC. The V and J genes are TRBV7-2 and TRBJ2-4, with TRBD2 matching over 7 bases. Germline assignment: CDR1 SGHTA and CDR2 FQGNSA. With 5 bases clipped from V and 6 bases from J, the junction kept 7 bases outside the gene matches. The CDR3 runs to 14 residues. Full variable domain (rest looked up from reference TRBV7-2 and TRBJ2-4): GAGVSQSPSNKVTEKGKDVELRCDPISGHTALYWYRQSLGQGLEFLIYFQGNSAPDKSGLPSDRFSAERTGGSVSTLTIQRTQQEDSAVYLCASSPGGARNIQYFGAGTRLSVL.